This T cell receptor beta chain was identified in a study of blood T cell repertoires in COVID-19. The CDR3 length is 14 residues. V was clipped by 6 bases and J by 1 base, with 12 bases between them. CDR1 is SNHLY and CDR2 is FYNNEI in the germline V gene. Clones were read by immunoSEQ multiplex PCR, and TCRdb kept only the in-frame ones, dropping some. The sample consists of about 240,000 clones, roughly 90% of them appearing once. What was sequenced was PBMCs or T cells enriched from blood (not recorded which). The chain couples TRBV2 to TRBJ1-1, with D hard to call. The sequence was collected from a woman aged 25 to 45 who had recovered from COVID-19. The CDR3, as DNA: TGTGCCAGCAGGGAGCGAGGGCAGAACACTGAAGCTTTCTTT. It codes for CASRERGQNTEAFF.